This T cell receptor (beta chain) was recovered during a study of blood T cells in healthy people across ages. V was pared by 4 bases and J by 13 bases, with 23 bases between. Per the germline V gene, CDR1 is SNHLY and CDR2 is FYNNEI. The CDR3 has 15 amino acids. Study conclusions and caveats: PBMCs were not sorted, which prevented a conclusive comparison of naive versus antigen-experienced cells. Roughly linearly, TCR beta diversity per million T cells fell as age increased.

A word on this clonotype: Its specificity is not known. Just one base apart from a much larger clone, this may be a read error.

Next came a second PCR, run for roughly 6 to 11 cycles, which used a sample-barcoded 5' primer along with a J-beta primer mix. One entry per CDR3 protein, called by TCRdb with MiXCR from the 5' RACE reads. The profile shows 850,000 to 1,300,000 distinct CDR3 sequences, 35% to 55% of them singletons. Input material: blood. The J gene is TRBJ2-4, the V gene TRBV2, with D tentatively TRBD1 (6 bases). The TCR originated in a woman aged 60-70 years in good health. The CDR3 protein is CASSGIGQGLSEQYF. CDR3 coding DNA: TGTGCCAGCAGTGGAATAGGGCAGGGGTTGAGTGAGCAGTACTTC.